This T cell receptor (beta chain) originates from a study of shared clonotypes between healthy human individuals. The repertoire was sequenced with immunoSEQ multiplex PCR; TCRdb's copy has only in-frame clones and lacks some. The sample gives millions of clones, over 85% of which show up once; roughly 1% is in the top ten. Findings of the study overall: Since donors were few, the genetic and exposure-history diversity represented was limited. Even with large depth, rarefaction showed that sorted-subset sequencing was incomplete.

The CDR3 totals 15 residues. Germline assignment: CDR1 SEHNR and CDR2 FQNEAQ (reference sequence). Trimming pared 6 bases from V and 0 bases from J, leaving 14 bases between. As to this clone: What it binds is not known.

Only CD45RO-negative cells positively selected for CCR7 counted as naive CD8 cells, so terminally differentiated effector memory CD45RA+ cells were excluded. The material sequenced was naive CD8+ T cells sorted from blood. V and J are TRBV7-9 and TRBJ1-1; D is perhaps TRBD1 (6 bases). The receptor was derived from a man aged 18 to 29 in good health. CDR3 protein: CASSYLQGLNTEAFF. CDR3 nucleotides: TGTGCCAGCAGTTACCTTCAGGGGTTGAACACTGAAGCTTTCTTT. The complete variable domain, with remaining parts taken from reference TRBV7-9 and TRBJ1-1, reads DTGVSQNPRHKITKRGQNVTFRCDPISEHNRLYWYRQTLGQGPEFLTYFQNEAQLEKSRLLSDRFSAERPKGSFSTLEIQRTEQGDSAMYLCASSYLQGLNTEAFFGQGTRLTVV.